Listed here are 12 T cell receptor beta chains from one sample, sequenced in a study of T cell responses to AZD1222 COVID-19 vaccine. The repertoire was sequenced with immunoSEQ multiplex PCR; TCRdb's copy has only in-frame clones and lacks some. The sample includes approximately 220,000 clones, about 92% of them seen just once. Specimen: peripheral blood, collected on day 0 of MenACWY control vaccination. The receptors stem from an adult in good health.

This CDR3 reads CASSLWGNGADTQYF. CDR3 DNA: TGCGCCAGCAGCTTGTGGGGGAACGGGGCAGATACGCAGTATTTT. This chain connects TRBV5-1 to TRBJ2-3; the D gene could be TRBD1 or TRBD2 (5 bases each). The CDR3 has 15 residues. Trimming cost V 1 base and J 4 bases, with 13 bases left between them. From germline, CDR1 is SGHRS and CDR2 YFSETQ. Together with reference TRBV5-1 and TRBJ2-3, the CDR3 gives the full variable domain: KAGVTQTPRYLIKTRGQQVTLSCSPISGHRSVSWYQQTPGQGLQFLFEYFSETQRNKGNFPGRFSGRQFSNSRSEMNVSTLELGDSALYLCASSLWGNGADTQYFGPGTRLTVL.

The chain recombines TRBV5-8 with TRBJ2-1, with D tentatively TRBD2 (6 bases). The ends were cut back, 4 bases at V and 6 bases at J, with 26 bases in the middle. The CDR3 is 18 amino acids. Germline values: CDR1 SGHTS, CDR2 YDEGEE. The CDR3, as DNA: TGTGCCAGCAGCCTCTATCTTGGCGGGGTCAACCCGGGCAATGAGCAGTTCTTC. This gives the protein CASSLYLGGVNPGNEQFF.

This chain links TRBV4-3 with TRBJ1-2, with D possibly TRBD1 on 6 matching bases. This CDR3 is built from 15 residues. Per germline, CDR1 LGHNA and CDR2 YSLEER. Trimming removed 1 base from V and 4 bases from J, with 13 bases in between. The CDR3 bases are TGCGCCAGCAGCCAAGTTCAGGCAGGGGCCTATGGCTACACCTTC. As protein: CASSQVQAGAYGYTF.

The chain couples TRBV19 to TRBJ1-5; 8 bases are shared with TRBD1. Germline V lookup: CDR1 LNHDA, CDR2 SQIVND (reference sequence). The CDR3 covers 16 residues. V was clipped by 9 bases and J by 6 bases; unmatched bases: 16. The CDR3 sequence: CASDRGLGLKGQPQHF. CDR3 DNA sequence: TGTGCCAGCGACAGGGGTCTCGGCCTAAAGGGTCAGCCCCAGCATTTT.

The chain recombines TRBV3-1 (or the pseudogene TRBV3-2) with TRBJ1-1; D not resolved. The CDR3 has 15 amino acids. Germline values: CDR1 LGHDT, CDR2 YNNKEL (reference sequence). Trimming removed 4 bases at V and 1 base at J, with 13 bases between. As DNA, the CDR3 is TGTGCCAGCAGCCCGCCTGGGCGGACGAACACTGAAGCTTTCTTT. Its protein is CASSPPGRTNTEAFF.

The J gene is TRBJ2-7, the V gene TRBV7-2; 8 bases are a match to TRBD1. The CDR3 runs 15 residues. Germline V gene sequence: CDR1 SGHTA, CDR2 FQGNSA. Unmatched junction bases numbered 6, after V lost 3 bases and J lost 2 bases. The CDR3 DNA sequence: TGTGCCAGCAGCTTCGCAGGGGGCTCCACCTACGAGCAGTACTTC. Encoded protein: CASSFAGGSTYEQYF.

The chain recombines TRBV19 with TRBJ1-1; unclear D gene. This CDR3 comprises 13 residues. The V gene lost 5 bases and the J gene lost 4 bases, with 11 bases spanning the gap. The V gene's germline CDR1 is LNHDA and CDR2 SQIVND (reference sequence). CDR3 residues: CASSPNLFTEAFF. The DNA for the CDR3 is TGTGCCAGTAGTCCGAACCTTTTCACTGAAGCTTTCTTT.

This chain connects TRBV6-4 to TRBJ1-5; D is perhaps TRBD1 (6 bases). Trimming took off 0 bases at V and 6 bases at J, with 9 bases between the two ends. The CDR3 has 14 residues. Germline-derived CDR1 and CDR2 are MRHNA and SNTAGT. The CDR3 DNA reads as TGTGCCAGCAGTGACTCCAGGGGAAGTCAGCCCCAGCATTTT. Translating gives CASSDSRGSQPQHF.

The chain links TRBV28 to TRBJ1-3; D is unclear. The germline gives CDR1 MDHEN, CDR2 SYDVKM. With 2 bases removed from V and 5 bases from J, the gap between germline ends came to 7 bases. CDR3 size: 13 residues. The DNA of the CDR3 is TGTGCCAGCAGTTTAGGCAGCCGAAACACCATATATTTT. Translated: CASSLGSRNTIYF.

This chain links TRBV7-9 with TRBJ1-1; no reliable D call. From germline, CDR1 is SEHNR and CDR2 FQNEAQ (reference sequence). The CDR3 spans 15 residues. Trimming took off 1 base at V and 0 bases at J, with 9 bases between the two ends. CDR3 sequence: CASSLVPGMNTEAFF. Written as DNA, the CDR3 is TGTGCCAGCAGCTTAGTACCGGGGATGAACACTGAAGCTTTCTTT.

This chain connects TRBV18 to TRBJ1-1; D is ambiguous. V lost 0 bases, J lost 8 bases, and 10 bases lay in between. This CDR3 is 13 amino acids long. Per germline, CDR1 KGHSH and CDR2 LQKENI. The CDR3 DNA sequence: TGTGCCAGCTCACCACCGATTCGTTCGGAAGCTTTCTTT. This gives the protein CASSPPIRSEAFF.

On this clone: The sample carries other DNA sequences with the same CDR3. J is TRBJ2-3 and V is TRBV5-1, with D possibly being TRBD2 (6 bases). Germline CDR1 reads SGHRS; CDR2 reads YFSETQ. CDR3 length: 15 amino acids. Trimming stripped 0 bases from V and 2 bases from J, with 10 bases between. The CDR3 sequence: CASSLGGAPTDTQYF. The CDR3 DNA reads TGCGCCAGCAGCTTGGGCGGGGCGCCCACAGATACGCAGTATTTT.